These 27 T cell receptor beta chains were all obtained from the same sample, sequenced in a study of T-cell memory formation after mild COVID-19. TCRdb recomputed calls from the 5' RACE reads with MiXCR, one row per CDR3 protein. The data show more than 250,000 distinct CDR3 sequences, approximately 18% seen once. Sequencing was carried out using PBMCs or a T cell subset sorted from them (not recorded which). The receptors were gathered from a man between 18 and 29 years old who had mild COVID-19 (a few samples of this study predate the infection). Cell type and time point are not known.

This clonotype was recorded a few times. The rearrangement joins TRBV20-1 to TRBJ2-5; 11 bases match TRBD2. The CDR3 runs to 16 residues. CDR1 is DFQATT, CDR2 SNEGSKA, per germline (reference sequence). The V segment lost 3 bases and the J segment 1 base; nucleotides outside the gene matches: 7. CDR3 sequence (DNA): TGCAGTGCTAGGGGAGATAGCGGGGGGGCCCAAGAGACCCAGTACTTC. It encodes CSARGDSGGAQETQYF.

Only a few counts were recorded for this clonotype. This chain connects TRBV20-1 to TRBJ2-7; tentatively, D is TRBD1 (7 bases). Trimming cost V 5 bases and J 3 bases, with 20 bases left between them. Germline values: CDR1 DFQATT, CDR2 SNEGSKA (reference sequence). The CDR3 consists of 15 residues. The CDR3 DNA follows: TGCAGTGCTTTACCTGGAGGGACAGCTTTCTACGAGCAGTACGTC. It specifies CSALPGGTAFYEQYV.

The CDR3 DNA is TGTGCCAGCAGCCAAGAGACAGGCAAATATTCCTACGAGCAGTACGTC. Protein sequence: CASSQETGKYSYEQYV. This sequence joins TRBV4-2 and TRBJ2-7; weak D call: TRBD1 (6 bases). Per the germline V gene, CDR1 is LGHNA and CDR2 is YNFKEQ. V was pared by 0 bases and J by 1 base, with 13 bases between. The CDR3 is 16 residues long.

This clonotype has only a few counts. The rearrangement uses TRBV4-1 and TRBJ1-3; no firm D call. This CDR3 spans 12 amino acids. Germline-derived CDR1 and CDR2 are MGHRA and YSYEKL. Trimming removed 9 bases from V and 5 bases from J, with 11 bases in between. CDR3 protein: CASGEHRNTIYF. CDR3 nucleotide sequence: TGCGCCAGTGGGGAGCATCGAAACACCATATATTTT.

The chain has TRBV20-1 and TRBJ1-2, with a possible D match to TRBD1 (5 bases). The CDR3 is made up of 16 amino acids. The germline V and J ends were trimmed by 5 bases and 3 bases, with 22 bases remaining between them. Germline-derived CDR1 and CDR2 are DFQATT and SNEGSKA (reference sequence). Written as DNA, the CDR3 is TGCAGTGCTGGGGGACCGGGCCACCAATCCGACTATGGCTACACCTTC. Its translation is CSAGGPGHQSDYGYTF.

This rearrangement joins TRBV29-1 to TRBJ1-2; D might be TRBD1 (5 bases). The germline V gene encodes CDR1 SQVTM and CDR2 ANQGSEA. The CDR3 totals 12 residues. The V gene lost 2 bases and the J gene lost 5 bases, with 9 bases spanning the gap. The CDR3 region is CSVEWGSYGYTF. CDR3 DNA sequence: TGCAGCGTTGAATGGGGCAGTTATGGCTACACCTTC.

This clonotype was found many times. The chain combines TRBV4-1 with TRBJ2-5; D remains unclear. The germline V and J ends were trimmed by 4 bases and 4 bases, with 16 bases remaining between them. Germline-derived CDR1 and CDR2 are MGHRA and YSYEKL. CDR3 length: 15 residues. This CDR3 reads CASSRPPAPGETQYF. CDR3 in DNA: TGCGCCAGCAGCCGCCCTCCAGCACCGGGAGAGACCCAGTACTTC.

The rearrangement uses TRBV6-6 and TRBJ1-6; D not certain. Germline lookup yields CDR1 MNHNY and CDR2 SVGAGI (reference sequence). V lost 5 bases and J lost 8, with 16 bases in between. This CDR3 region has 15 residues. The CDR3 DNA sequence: TGTGCCAGCAGTAGACATGAGGAAGATGATTCACCCCTCCACTTT. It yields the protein CASSRHEEDDSPLHF.

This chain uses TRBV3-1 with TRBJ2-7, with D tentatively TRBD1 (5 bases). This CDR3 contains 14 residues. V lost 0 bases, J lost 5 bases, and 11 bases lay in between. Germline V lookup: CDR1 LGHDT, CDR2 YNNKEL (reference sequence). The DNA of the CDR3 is TGTGCCAGCAGCCAAGAGCCGCAGGGTGACGAGCAGTACGTC. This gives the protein CASSQEPQGDEQYV.

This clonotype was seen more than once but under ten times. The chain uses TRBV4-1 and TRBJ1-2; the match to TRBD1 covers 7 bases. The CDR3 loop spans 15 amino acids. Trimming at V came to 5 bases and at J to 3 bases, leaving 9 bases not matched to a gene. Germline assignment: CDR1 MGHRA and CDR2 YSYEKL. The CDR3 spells CASSARQGRDYGYTF. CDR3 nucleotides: TGCGCCAGCAGCGCCCGACAGGGACGTGACTATGGCTACACCTTC.

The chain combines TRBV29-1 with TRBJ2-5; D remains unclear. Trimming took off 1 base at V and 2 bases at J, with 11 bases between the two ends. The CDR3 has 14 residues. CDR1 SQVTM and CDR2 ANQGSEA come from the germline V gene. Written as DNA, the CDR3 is TGCAGCGTTGAAGGGCCTCCCCTACAAGAGACCCAGTACTTC. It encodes CSVEGPPLQETQYF.

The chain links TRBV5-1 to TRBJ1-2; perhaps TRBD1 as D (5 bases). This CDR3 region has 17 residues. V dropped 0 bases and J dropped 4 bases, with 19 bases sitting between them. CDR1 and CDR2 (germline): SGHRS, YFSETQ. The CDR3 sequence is CASSLVVGTDPPYGYTF. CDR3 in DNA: TGCGCCAGCAGCTTGGTTGTCGGGACCGACCCGCCCTATGGCTACACCTTC.

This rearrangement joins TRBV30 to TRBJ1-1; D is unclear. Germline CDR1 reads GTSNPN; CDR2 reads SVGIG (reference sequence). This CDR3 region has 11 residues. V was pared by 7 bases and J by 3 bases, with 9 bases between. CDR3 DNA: TGTGCCTTAGGACTTTACACTGAAGCTTTCTTT. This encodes CALGLYTEAFF.

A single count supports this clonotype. The CDR3 sequence is CASSLAEGAGGYTF. Here the CDR3 DNA reads TGTGCCAGCAGTTTAGCGGAGGGGGCGGGCGGCTACACCTTC. The J gene is TRBJ1-2, the V gene TRBV12-3 or TRBV12-4; 7 bases map to TRBD1. After removal of 0 bases from V and 8 bases from J, the junction contained 6 bases not matched to a gene. The CDR3 runs to 14 residues.

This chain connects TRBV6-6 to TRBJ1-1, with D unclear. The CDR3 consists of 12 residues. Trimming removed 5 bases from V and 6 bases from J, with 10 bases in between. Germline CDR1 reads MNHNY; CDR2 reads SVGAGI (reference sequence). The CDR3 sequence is CASSIDVAEAFF. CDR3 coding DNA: TGTGCCAGCAGTATCGACGTGGCTGAAGCTTTCTTT.

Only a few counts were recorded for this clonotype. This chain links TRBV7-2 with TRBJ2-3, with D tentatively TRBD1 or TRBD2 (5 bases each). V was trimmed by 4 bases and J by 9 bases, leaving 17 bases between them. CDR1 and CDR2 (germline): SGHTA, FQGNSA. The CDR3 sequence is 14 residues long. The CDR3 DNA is TGTGCCAGCAGCTCTAAGGGGTGGCCGGGGACGCAGTATTTT. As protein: CASSSKGWPGTQYF.

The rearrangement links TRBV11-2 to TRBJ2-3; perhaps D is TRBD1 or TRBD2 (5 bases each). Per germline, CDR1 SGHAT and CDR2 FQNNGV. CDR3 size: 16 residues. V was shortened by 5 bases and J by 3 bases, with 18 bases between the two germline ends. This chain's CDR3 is CASSRGTARGTDTQYF. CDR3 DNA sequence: TGTGCCAGCAGCCGAGGGACGGCGAGGGGAACAGATACGCAGTATTTT.

CDR3 region: CASGQGGEQYV. DNA for the CDR3: TGTGCCAGCGGGCAGGGAGGCGAGCAGTACGTC. The chain is built from TRBV7-2 and TRBJ2-7, with TRBD2 as a possible D gene (6 bases). Germline assignment: CDR1 SGHTA and CDR2 FQGNSA. Trimming took 8 bases from V and 6 from J, leaving 11 bases between them. This CDR3 spans 11 amino acids.

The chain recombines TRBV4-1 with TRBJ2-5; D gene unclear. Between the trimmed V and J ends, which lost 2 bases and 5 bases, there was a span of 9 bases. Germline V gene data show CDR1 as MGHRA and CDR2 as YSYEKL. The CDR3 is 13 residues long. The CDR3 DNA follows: TGCGCCAGCAGCCAACGTTTGTTGGAGACCCAGTACTTC. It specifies CASSQRLLETQYF.

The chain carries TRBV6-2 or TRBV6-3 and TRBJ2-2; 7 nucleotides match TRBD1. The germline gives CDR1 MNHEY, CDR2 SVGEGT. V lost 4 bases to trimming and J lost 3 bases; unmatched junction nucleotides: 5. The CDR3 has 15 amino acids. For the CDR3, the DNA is TGTGCCAGCAGTTTGAGGACAGGCTACACCGGGGAGCTGTTTTTT. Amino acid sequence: CASSLRTGYTGELFF.

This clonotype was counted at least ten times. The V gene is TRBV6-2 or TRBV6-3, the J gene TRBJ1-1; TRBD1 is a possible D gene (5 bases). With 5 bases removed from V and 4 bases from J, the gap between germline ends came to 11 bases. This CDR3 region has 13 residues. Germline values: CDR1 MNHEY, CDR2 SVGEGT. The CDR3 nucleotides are TGTGCCAGCAGTCCGGTCGGGGCCACTGAAGCTTTCTTT. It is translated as CASSPVGATEAFF.

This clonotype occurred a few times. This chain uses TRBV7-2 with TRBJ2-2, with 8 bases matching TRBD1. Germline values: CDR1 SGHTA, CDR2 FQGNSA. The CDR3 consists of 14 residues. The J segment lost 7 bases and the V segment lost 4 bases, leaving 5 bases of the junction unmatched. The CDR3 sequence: CASSWTGIDGELFF. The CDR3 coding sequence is TGTGCCAGCAGCTGGACAGGGATCGACGGGGAGCTGTTTTTT.

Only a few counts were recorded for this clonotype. In DNA form, the CDR3 reads TGTGCCAGCAGTTTAGGCAGGGGGAACGAGCAGTACGTC. Protein sequence: CASSLGRGNEQYV. The gene calls are TRBV27 and TRBJ2-7; 7 bases match TRBD1. The CDR3 totals 13 residues. The V and J ends lost 2 bases and 5 bases, in that order; junction bases with no gene match: 3. From germline, CDR1 is MNHEY and CDR2 SMNVEV (reference sequence).

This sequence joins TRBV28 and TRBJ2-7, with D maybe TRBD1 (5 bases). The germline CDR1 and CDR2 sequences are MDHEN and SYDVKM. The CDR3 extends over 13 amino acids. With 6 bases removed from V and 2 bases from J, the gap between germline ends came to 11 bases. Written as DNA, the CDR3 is TGTGCCAGCAGCTGGGGCGGAGCCTACGAGCAGTACGTC. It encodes CASSWGGAYEQYV.

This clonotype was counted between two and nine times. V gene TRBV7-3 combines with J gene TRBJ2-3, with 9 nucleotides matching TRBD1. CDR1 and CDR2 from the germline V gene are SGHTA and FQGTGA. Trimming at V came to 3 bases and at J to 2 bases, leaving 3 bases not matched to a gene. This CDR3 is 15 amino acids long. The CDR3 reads CASSLGDRVTDTQYF. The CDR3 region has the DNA TGTGCCAGCAGCTTGGGGGACAGGGTCACAGATACGCAGTATTTT.

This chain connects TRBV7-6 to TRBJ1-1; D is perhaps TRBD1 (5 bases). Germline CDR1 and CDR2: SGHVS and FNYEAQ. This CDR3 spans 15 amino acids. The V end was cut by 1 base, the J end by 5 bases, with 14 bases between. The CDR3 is CASSLDGAGSTEAFF. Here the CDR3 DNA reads TGTGCCAGCAGCTTAGATGGGGCAGGGTCTACTGAAGCTTTCTTT.

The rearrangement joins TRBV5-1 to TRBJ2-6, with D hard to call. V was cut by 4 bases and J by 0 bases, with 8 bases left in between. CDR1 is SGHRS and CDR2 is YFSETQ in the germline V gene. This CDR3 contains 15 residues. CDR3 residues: CASSQQPSGANVLTF. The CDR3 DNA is TGCGCCAGCAGCCAACAGCCCTCTGGGGCCAACGTCCTGACTTTC.